This T cell receptor beta chain was obtained from a study of CD4 T cells in relation to SARS-CoV-2 and coronaviruses (dated by TCRdb to the early 2020s). About the investigation overall: In the ViraFEST assay, PBMCs were cultured with antigen for about 9 days, after which TCR beta CDR3s were sequenced to identify clonal expansions specific to the antigen. The Adaptive Biotechnologies TCR-sequencing kit was used for samples from three pre-COVID donors and for the naive versus memory experiments, whereas the other data were Illumina-based. Memory CD4+ T cell crossreactivity between SARS-CoV-2 and common cold coronavirus spike proteins was assessed at the TCR clonotype level in the study. A different, Illumina-based TCR-beta assay was used to sequence expansion assays from other donors in the study. The full convalescent cohort of about a dozen patients had a median age of about 40 years, ranging from roughly 21 to 72 years. HLA restriction was mapped for shared crossreactive spike epitopes using patient-derived lymphoblastoid cell lines. Among the 12 convalescent patients, 8 males and 4 females were included, and two of the subjects were Hispanic.

DNA from CEF-cultured naive and memory CD4+ T cells underwent immunoSEQ TCR-beta sequencing at survey level. On the authors' methods: Preprocessing removed nonproductive sequences and CDR3s not starting with C, not ending with F or W, or shorter than 7 amino acids. The MANAFEST web app was used to call antigen-specific clonotypes on the basis of expansion compared with the reference and with other culture wells. To be counted as positive, a clone had to show significant expansion compared with the reference culture, at an FDR below 0.05, in 2 of 3 replicate wells. For a clone to be considered positive, significant expansion relative to all other tandem wells and an odds ratio above 5 were also required. Cultured and uncultured naive and memory CD4+ repertoires were searched for previously identified spike- and CEF-reactive CDR3s. CDR3 homology was measured as pairwise Levenshtein distance, computed with the stringdist R package after trimming three terminal residues from each end. TCRdb carries this immuneACCESS record with in-frame sequences only. Its versions omit some clonotypes, under half of them owing to an unresolved V gene in the studies checked, with the rest unexplained. V and J calls and clone size are given by that table; D and trimming were obtained from the DNA. This sample lists 35,000 to 45,000 clones; roughly 82% were detected once. Clones ranked in the top ten supply roughly 22% of the sample.

Naive and memory CD4+ T cells were separated from cryopreserved PBMCs by first enriching for CD4 and then performing EasySep naive CD4+ T cell enrichment. Sorted naive or memory CD4+ T cells (approximately 10^5) were cultured 1:1 with T cell-depleted PBMCs and CEF peptides for over eight days. In general, triplicate replicate wells were used for every peptide culture condition. PBMCs were isolated from leukapheresis product or whole blood by Ficoll-Paque PLUS gradient centrifugation. PBMCs were either used fresh in the expansion assay or cryopreserved at -140 degrees C. The QIAamp Micro DNA Kit was used to extract genomic DNA from the CD4+ T cells. The CDR3 numbers 12 residues from cysteine through phenylalanine. Only the CDR3 DNA is retained, 36 bases long and in frame from the first base. From a lookup of the germline V gene, CDR1 and CDR2 are SGHAT and FQNNGV. This clone showed up just a few times. There is no known antigen for this receptor. Germline and junction disagree at one end, which may indicate a read error.

Overall study outcomes, separate from this receptor: Naive versus memory sequencing indicated that memory recall responses, rather than primary responses primed during culture, are detected by the assay. Since the crossreactivity analysis centred on spike protein, crossreactivity against other viral proteins was not assessed. Roughly 70% of donors had memory CD4+ clonotypes that crossrecognized SARS-CoV-2 and at least one common cold coronavirus spike. Significantly weaker SARS-CoV-2-driven expansion was shown by crossreactive clones than by monoreactive clones, consistent with antigenic imprinting. No donor contributed both pre-pandemic and post-infection samples, which limited tracing the source of pre-existing responses. The study was constrained by small numbers of patients and of tested TCRs.

The receptor was derived from an adult with COVID-19. The chain is assembled from TRBV11-2 and TRBJ1-2; possibly the D gene is TRBD1, per 5 matching bases. The sequenced sample consisted of memory CD4+ T cells from PBMCs, cultured in vitro. The cell subset or site label for this specimen denotes: memory (non-naive) CD4+ T cells. CDR3 region: CASSPRDARSVF. The nucleotides are TGTGCCAGCAGCCCCCGGGACGCCCGTTCAGTCTTC.